The rows below give T cell receptor beta chains drawn from one sample of a study of technical replicates of blood from a handful of donors. Only in-frame clones appear in the TCRdb table, and some are missing; sequencing was by immunoSEQ multiplex PCR. This table holds 80,000 to 90,000 clones, about 93% found once. What was sequenced was T cells isolated from PBMCs. These receptors all come from a human donor in good health. CDR3s include the opening cysteine and the closing phenylalanine or tryptophan. The D gene is left open where the match is weak. Expanded clones get a size class; other rows say once, few or many, or leave the size out.

DNA	CDR3	size	length	V	J	D
TGTGCCAGCATTTCGCGGGGAATGAACACTGAAGCTTTCTTT	CASISRGMNTEAFF	few	14	TRBV25-1	TRBJ1-1	.
TGTGCCAGCAGAGGACAGGGGGAAATAGGGCCCCAGCATTTT	CASRGQGEIGPQHF	.	14	TRBV2	TRBJ1-5	TRBD1
TGTGCCAGTAGTGTCTTACAGGGCGGCGAGCAGTACTTC	CASSVLQGGEQYF	few	13	TRBV19	TRBJ2-7	.
TGTGCCAGCAGCACCCCGCTGACAGGGATGAACACTGAAGCTTTCTTT	CASSTPLTGMNTEAFF	.	16	TRBV7-6	TRBJ1-1	TRBD1
TGTGCCAGCAGCCTCTCCCCTAATGGCTACACCTTC	CASSLSPNGYTF	.	12	TRBV11-2	TRBJ1-2	.
TGCGCCAGCAGTCGGGACAGCTACGAGCAGTACTTC	CASSRDSYEQYF	.	12	TRBV10-1	TRBJ2-7	TRBD1
TGTGCCAGCAGTTACCGGGGGGACAGGCCCTACGAGCAGTACTTC	CASSYRGDRPYEQYF	.	15	TRBV6-5	TRBJ2-7	.
TGTGCCAGCAGCTCCGGACAGGGGAACACTGAAGCTTTCTTT	CASSSGQGNTEAFF	.	14	TRBV7-9	TRBJ1-1	TRBD1
TGCAGCGTGGGGGGGATTTCAAGAACCACCGGGGAGCTGTTTTTT	CSVGGISRTTGELFF	once	15	TRBV29-1	TRBJ2-2	TRBD2
TGTGCCAGCAGCGTAGGGGACAGGCTATTGGACGAGCAGTACTTC	CASSVGDRLLDEQYF	.	15	TRBV9	TRBJ2-7	TRBD1
TGTGCCAGCAATCCCGTAGGGACAGTGAGACAAGAGACCCAGTACTTC	CASNPVGTVRQETQYF	.	16	TRBV13	TRBJ2-5	TRBD1
TGCGCCAGCAGCCCCGGACTAGCGGTTACCGGGGAGCTGTTTTTT	CASSPGLAVTGELFF	.	15	TRBV5-1	TRBJ2-2	TRBD2
TGCGCCAGCAGCTTGACCGGGATGGGCACTGAAGCTTTCTTT	CASSLTGMGTEAFF	.	14	TRBV5-1	TRBJ1-1	.
TGTGCCAGCAGTCCTCAGGGGAGAGGCTACACCTTC	CASSPQGRGYTF	.	12	TRBV2	TRBJ1-2	.
TGTGCCAGCAAAGGGAACGGGGATCAGCCCCAGCATTTT	CASKGNGDQPQHF	.	13	TRBV2	TRBJ1-5	.
TGTGCCAGCAGCCGGACTAGCACAGATACGCAGTATTTT	CASSRTSTDTQYF	.	13	TRBV6-5	TRBJ2-3	.
TGCGCCAGCAGCACATCGGACAGGGAGCTCGGCTACACCTTC	CASSTSDRELGYTF	.	14	TRBV5-1	TRBJ1-2	TRBD1
TGTGCCAGCAGCTATTCCCAGGTCCAAGAGACCCAGTACTTC	CASSYSQVQETQYF	.	14	TRBV5-4	TRBJ2-5	.
TGTGCCAGCAGCTTTAGCAGGGACACCTCGAACACTGAAGCTTTCTTT	CASSFSRDTSNTEAFF	.	16	TRBV5-5	TRBJ1-1	.
TGTGCCAGCAGCCTTTTGGGGGGGGTGGACACCGGGGAGCTGTTTTTT	CASSLLGGVDTGELFF	.	16	TRBV7-8	TRBJ2-2	TRBD2
TGTGCCAGCAGTGGGGGACAGGGTCGGAACACCATATATTTT	CASSGGQGRNTIYF	.	14	TRBV2	TRBJ1-3	TRBD1
TGTGCCAGCAGTCGATCCGGGACACCAAACACTGAAGCTTTCTTT	CASSRSGTPNTEAFF	.	15	TRBV7-8	TRBJ1-1	.
TGCGCCAGCAGCCAAATCCCGGGACTAGCGGGGGGCCCCGATACGCAGTATTTT	CASSQIPGLAGGPDTQYF	.	18	TRBV4-1	TRBJ2-3	TRBD2
TGTGCCAGCAGCCGGACTAGCGGGATCTATGAGCAGTTCTTC	CASSRTSGIYEQFF	once	14	TRBV6-1	TRBJ2-1	TRBD2
TGTGCCAGCTCCCCAACGACTAGCGGCACCCAACCCTACGAGCAGTACTTC	CASSPTTSGTQPYEQYF	once	17	TRBV18	TRBJ2-7	TRBD2
TGTGCCAGCAGTTTCCCACTCGGGACTAGCGGCTCCTACGAGCAGTACTTC	CASSFPLGTSGSYEQYF	.	17	TRBV28	TRBJ2-7	TRBD2
TGTGCCAGCAGCACCGGACTAGCGGGGGGGAATGAGCAGTTCTTC	CASSTGLAGGNEQFF	.	15	TRBV11-3	TRBJ2-1	TRBD2
TGTGCCAGTAACAGTTACAGGGTGGACAACACTGAAGCTTTCTTT	CASNSYRVDNTEAFF	.	15	TRBV19	TRBJ1-1	.
TGCAGCGTCCTACCGGCAGGGCAGAACACTGAAGCTTTCTTT	CSVLPAGQNTEAFF	.	14	TRBV29-1	TRBJ1-1	.
TGTGCCAGCAGACGACAGGGCGCAACTAATGAAAAACTGTTTTTT	CASRRQGATNEKLFF	.	15	TRBV28	TRBJ1-4	TRBD1
TGTGCCAGTGAGAGCCGATCGGGGAACACTGAAGCTTTCTTT	CASESRSGNTEAFF	.	14	TRBV19	TRBJ1-1	.
TGTGCCAGGGGACAGGGGAACCAGTTCTTC	CARGQGNQFF	.	10	TRBV2	TRBJ2-1	TRBD1
TGCGCCAGCAGTTCCGGGACAGCCAACACCGGGGAGCTGTTTTTT	CASSSGTANTGELFF	.	15	TRBV10-1	TRBJ2-2	TRBD1
TGTGCCAGCTCACCACCTCTGTACTTC	CASSPPLYF	.	9	TRBV18	TRBJ2-7	.
TGCAGTGCTCCGGGGGTTGGCGAGCAGTACTTC	CSAPGVGEQYF	.	11	TRBV20-1	TRBJ2-7	.
TGTGCCAGCAGCGCCGGGACTGGCTCCTACAATGAGCAGTTCTTC	CASSAGTGSYNEQFF	.	15	TRBV27	TRBJ2-1	.
TGTGCCAGCAGTGAGGACAGGGGTAGGGGTGAAGCTTTCTTT	CASSEDRGRGEAFF	.	14	TRBV2	TRBJ1-1	TRBD1
TGCGCCAGCAGTGAGTTCCTAGCGGGCAATGAGCAGTTCTTC	CASSEFLAGNEQFF	.	14	TRBV10-1	TRBJ2-1	TRBD2
TGTGCCACCTTCCGGGGCGGGGCCCCCTCTGGGGCCAACGTCCTGACTTTC	CATFRGGAPSGANVLTF	.	17	TRBV19	TRBJ2-6	.
TGCGCCAGCAGCTTGGCAGGGGCGAACTATGGCTACACCTTC	CASSLAGANYGYTF	.	14	TRBV5-1	TRBJ1-2	.
TGCGCCAGCAGCCAAGAGTCTCTAGAGCAGTACTTC	CASSQESLEQYF	.	12	TRBV4-1	TRBJ2-7	.
TGTGCCAGCAGCTTAGCCAGGATTAATGAGCAGTTCTTC	CASSLARINEQFF	.	13	TRBV7-2	TRBJ2-1	.
TGTGCCAGTAGTATAGATATTTCCGGGAGTGAAGCTTTCTTT	CASSIDISGSEAFF	.	14	TRBV19	TRBJ1-1	.
TGTGCCAGCAGCCCTAAGGGAGGACCGAATGAAAAACTGTTTTTT	CASSPKGGPNEKLFF	.	15	TRBV5-4	TRBJ1-4	.
TGTGCCAGCAGGGAACAGGGGGGGGCTGAAGCTTTCTTT	CASREQGGAEAFF	.	13	TRBV6-4	TRBJ1-1	TRBD1
TGCGCCAGCAGCCAAGAGGGGACAGTCTCCTGGGGGCAGCCCCAGCATTTT	CASSQEGTVSWGQPQHF	.	17	TRBV4-1	TRBJ1-5	TRBD1
TGTGCCAGCAGCATTCGGGACAGCGTAGCAGATACGCAGTATTTT	CASSIRDSVADTQYF	.	15	TRBV7-2	TRBJ2-3	TRBD1
TGTGCCAGCTCACCACCAAATGATTTTAGGGGCCGGCCCCAGCATTTT	CASSPPNDFRGRPQHF	.	16	TRBV18	TRBJ1-5	.
TGTGCCACAGGCCTAGGGGGGGAAGGCTACACCTTC	CATGLGGEGYTF	once	12	TRBV5-4	TRBJ1-2	.
TGTGCCAGCAGCTACGGGAGCTCTGGGGCCAACGTCCTGACTTTC	CASSYGSSGANVLTF	.	15	TRBV27	TRBJ2-6	.
TGCGCCAGCAGCCGAGGGGACAACCGAGGTGGAAACACCATATATTTT	CASSRGDNRGGNTIYF	.	16	TRBV5-1	TRBJ1-3	.
TGCGCCAGCAGTCTCGAGGACAGTACCTTAGGGGAAAAACTGTTTTTT	CASSLEDSTLGEKLFF	.	16	TRBV10-2	TRBJ1-4	.
TGTGCCAGCAGTTACCGGTCTTTCTCCTATAATTCACCCCTCCACTTT	CASSYRSFSYNSPLHF	.	16	TRBV6-5	TRBJ1-6	.
TGCAGCGTTGAACTCTCTTCGGGGACCCAGTACTTC	CSVELSSGTQYF	.	12	TRBV29-1	TRBJ2-5	.
TGTGCCAGCACCGAGCAGGGGGCCGCAGATACGCAGTATTTT	CASTEQGAADTQYF	once	14	TRBV6-1	TRBJ2-3	TRBD1
TGTGCCAGCGCTGGGAGTGGGAGAGTAGAGGAAAAACTGTTTTTT	CASAGSGRVEEKLFF	.	15	TRBV4-2	TRBJ1-4	.
TGTGCCAGCAGCCTTAACAGGGGAAATGGCTACACCTTC	CASSLNRGNGYTF	.	13	TRBV28	TRBJ1-2	TRBD1
TGTGCCAGCAGCGAGGGGGGGCACTCCTACGAGCAGTACTTC	CASSEGGHSYEQYF	once	14	TRBV14	TRBJ2-7	.
TGTGCCTGGGGCCCGCACGAGACCCAGTACTTC	CAWGPHETQYF	.	11	TRBV30	TRBJ2-5	.